This entry lists 15 T cell receptor beta chains sequenced from one sample in a study of OX40 agonist ivuxolimab in advanced cancers. Assay used: immunoSEQ multiplex PCR; TCRdb lists only in-frame clones, some missing. The table records 25,000 to 30,000 clones, around 86% of them present only once. Sequenced here: CD4+ or CD8+ T cells sorted from blood, sampled in a trial of the OX40 agonist ivuxolimab. The receptors shown here come from an adult with an advanced solid tumor such as melanoma, head and neck, liver or kidney cancer.

Of note for this clone: An end of the junction differs from the germline gene, which may be a read error. The chain employs TRBV7-7 and TRBJ2-1, with a tentative D call TRBD2 (6 bases). CDR3 length: 15 amino acids. CDR1 is SSHAT, CDR2 FNYEAQ, per germline (reference sequence). CDR3 in DNA: TGTGCTAGCAGCTTTAGCGGAGCCGCCTTCACTGAGCAGTTCTTC. This translates into CASSFSGAAFTEQFF.

The V call is TRBV15, the J call TRBJ2-7; D is possibly TRBD2 (6 bases). The CDR3 consists of 16 residues. CDR1 and CDR2 (germline): LNHNV, YYDKDF (reference sequence). Trimming left V 0 bases short and J 0 bases short, with 12 bases between. Here the CDR3 reads CATSRDGEGGSYEQYF. Here the CDR3 DNA reads TGTGCCACCAGCAGAGATGGAGAGGGAGGCTCCTACGAGCAGTACTTC.

The chain uses TRBV5-8 and TRBJ2-2, with unresolved D. Germline V gene data show CDR1 as SGHTS and CDR2 as YDEGEE. Trimming pared 0 bases from V and 7 bases from J, leaving 4 bases between. There are 12 residues in the CDR3. The CDR3 DNA sequence: TGTGCCAGCAGCTTGGACGGCGGGGAGCTGTTTTTT. Encoded protein: CASSLDGGELFF.

The rearrangement links TRBV4-1 to TRBJ2-1; D is ambiguous. This CDR3 spans 14 amino acids. Deletions cut 0 bases from V and 8 bases from J, with 11 bases between. CDR1 is MGHRA and CDR2 is YSYEKL in the germline V gene. The CDR3 region has the DNA TGCGCCAGCAGCCAAGAGGGATTAGGCCATGAGCAGTTCTTC. Its translation: CASSQEGLGHEQFF.

Points on this clone: A junction end diverges from the germline sequence, so it may reflect a read error. The chain combines TRBV9 with TRBJ2-5; no clear D. From germline, CDR1 is SGDLS and CDR2 YYNGEE. The CDR3 extends over 16 amino acids. CDR3 in amino acids: CASSVDNGPDQEPQYF. The DNA for the CDR3 is TGTGCCAGCAGCGTAGATAATGGGCCTGACCAAGAGCCCCAGTACTTC.

V and J are TRBV6-1 and TRBJ1-1; D not certain. Trimming cost V 5 bases and J 1 base, with 11 bases left between them. Germline V gives CDR1 MNHNS, CDR2 SASEGT. The CDR3 is 14 residues long. The CDR3, as DNA: TGTGCCAGCAGTCTCTCCCCGAGGAACACTGAAGCTTTCTTT. Translation gives CASSLSPRNTEAFF.

CDR3 sequence: CASSHPGTGGTEAFF. Here the CDR3 DNA reads TGCGCCAGCAGCCATCCCGGGACAGGGGGAACTGAAGCTTTCTTT. This chain links TRBV4-1 with TRBJ1-1, with TRBD1 identical over 11 bases. The junction had 5 bases not matched to a gene; V was cut back by 3 bases and J by 5 bases. Germline V lookup: CDR1 MGHRA, CDR2 YSYEKL. The CDR3 totals 15 residues.

The genes are TRBV7-8 and TRBJ1-2; 7 bases match TRBD1. The V gene's germline CDR1 is SGHVS and CDR2 FQNEAQ. The junction had 4 bases not matched to a gene; V was cut back by 5 bases and J by 4 bases. This CDR3 is built from 13 residues. CDR3 amino acids: CASSTTGIYGYTF. The CDR3 DNA sequence: TGTGCCAGCAGCACGACAGGGATCTATGGCTACACCTTC.

The chain employs TRBV7-2 and TRBJ2-3; D may be TRBD1 or TRBD2 (7 bases each). This CDR3 has 19 amino acids. V was clipped by 1 base and J by 4 bases, with 24 bases between them. Germline loops: CDR1 SGHTA, CDR2 FQGNSA. CDR3 sequence: CASSLGQWEGALYPDTQYF. The CDR3 region has the DNA TGTGCCAGCAGCTTAGGCCAGTGGGAGGGGGCCCTCTATCCAGATACGCAGTATTTT.

In DNA, the CDR3 is TGCGCCAGCAGCCCGAGAGTGGGGCATACTGAAGCTTTCTTT. This translates into CASSPRVGHTEAFF. V and J are TRBV4-1 and TRBJ1-1; the D gene is possibly TRBD1 (5 bases). Germline CDR1 and CDR2: MGHRA and YSYEKL. Trimming cost V 4 bases and J 5 bases, with 14 bases left between them. The CDR3 sequence is 14 residues long.

The CDR3 DNA reads as TGTGCCAGTAGTCGGGGACTAGCGGGAGGGCCTGGGGAAGATACGCAGTATTTT. It is translated as CASSRGLAGGPGEDTQYF. V gene TRBV19 combines with J gene TRBJ2-3, with TRBD2 matching over 16 bases. Germline V gene data show CDR1 as LNHDA and CDR2 as SQIVND (reference sequence). The CDR3 runs to 18 residues. Unmatched junction bases numbered 10, after V lost 5 bases and J lost 5 bases.

The J gene is TRBJ2-5, the V gene TRBV6-5; D may be TRBD1 or TRBD2 (5 bases each). The CDR3 contains 15 residues. The V and J ends lost 2 bases and 5 bases respectively, with 15 bases between them. Per the germline V gene, CDR1 is MNHEY and CDR2 is SVGAGI. The chain's CDR3 is CASSYDLGPSETQYF. The CDR3 DNA reads as TGTGCCAGCAGTTACGATCTGGGACCTTCGGAGACCCAGTACTTC.

V and J are TRBV7-3 and TRBJ2-1, with D perhaps matching TRBD1 or TRBD2 (5 bases each). The V end lost 5 bases, the J end lost 6 bases, and 17 bases lay between the germline ends. This CDR3 has 15 amino acids. Germline CDR1 reads SGHTA; CDR2 reads FQGTGA. The chain's CDR3 is CASSGDVLAANEQFF. The DNA of the CDR3 is TGTGCCAGCAGCGGGGACGTTCTCGCGGCCAATGAGCAGTTCTTC.

By share, this clone counts as large. This sequence joins TRBV23-1 and TRBJ1-6; 7 bases fit TRBD1. TRBV23-1 is classed as an ORF, of uncertain function. The length of the CDR3 is 16 residues. With 0 bases clipped from V and 5 bases from J, the junction kept 4 bases outside the gene matches. The CDR3 coding sequence is TGCGCCAGCAGTCAATCGAAGGGGGCCCATAATTCACCCCTCCACTTT. This gives the protein CASSQSKGAHNSPLHF.

The chain combines TRBV19 with TRBJ1-1, with D uncertain. CDR3 length equals 12 residues. V gave up 1 base and J gave up 10 bases, with 10 bases separating them. The germline gives CDR1 LNHDA, CDR2 SQIVND (reference sequence). The CDR3 spells CASSIAAGSAFF. CDR3 nucleotides: TGTGCCAGTAGTATAGCGGCCGGCTCAGCTTTCTTT.